Following are 26 T cell receptor beta chains from one sample sequenced in a study of cytomegalovirus exposure and HLA in healthy donors. PCR amplification relied on 60 Vbeta primers (plus 13 Jbeta primers). Only in-frame clones appear in the TCRdb table, and some are missing; sequencing was by immunoSEQ multiplex PCR. This table has about 140,000 clones, 60% to 85% appearing once. Sample: PBMCs. The origin of the receptors is a man between 25 and 39 years old in good health and CMV-seronegative.

This CDR3 reads CASSAPLAGGITDTQYF. The DNA of the CDR3 is TGTGCCAGCAGCGCCCCCCTAGCGGGAGGAATCACAGATACGCAGTATTTT. V and J are TRBV9 and TRBJ2-3, with 11 bases identical to TRBD2. V shed 3 bases and J 2 bases; nucleotides not matched to a gene: 8. The CDR3 spans 17 residues. Germline CDR1 SGDLS, CDR2 YYNGEE.

This chain links TRBV5-1 with TRBJ1-4, with unresolved D. CDR3 size: 13 residues. The V gene lost 0 bases and the J gene lost 8 bases, with 8 bases spanning the gap. Germline CDR1 reads SGHRS; CDR2 reads YFSETQ. The CDR3 region has the DNA TGCGCCAGCAGCTTGGGGGCAGCAGAAAAACTGTTTTTT. Translation gives CASSLGAAEKLFF. The full variable domain, completed using reference TRBV5-1 and TRBJ1-4, is KAGVTQTPRYLIKTRGQQVTLSCSPISGHRSVSWYQQTPGQGLQFLFEYFSETQRNKGNFPGRFSGRQFSNSRSEMNVSTLELGDSALYLCASSLGAAEKLFFGSGTQLSVL.

The genes are TRBV9 and TRBJ2-3, with 7 positions matching TRBD1. The length of the CDR3 is 15 residues. V lost 1 base and J lost 2; bases outside the gene matches: 4. Germline-derived CDR1 and CDR2 are SGDLS and YYNGEE. CDR3 loop: CASSVTGAPTDTQYF. DNA of the CDR3: TGTGCCAGCAGCGTAACAGGGGCCCCCACAGATACGCAGTATTTT.

The chain joins TRBV28 to TRBJ2-5, with 9 bases matching TRBD1. The DNA end is a closer match to TRBJ2-7, so the J assignment may be wrong. The CDR3 extends over 13 amino acids. Germline V CDR1 and CDR2: MDHEN, SYDVKM. The CDR3 sequence is CASRNRGLYEQYF. As DNA, the CDR3 is TGTGCCAGCAGAAACAGGGGGCTCTACGAGCAGTACTTC.

The chain employs TRBV6-1 and TRBJ2-5; possible D gene TRBD2, 5 bases. Between the trimmed V and J ends, which lost 1 base and 1 base, there was a span of 10 bases. This CDR3 is built from 15 residues. Germline V gene sequence: CDR1 MNHNS, CDR2 SASEGT. The CDR3 DNA reads as TGTGCCAGCAGTGAAGATGTTCTAGCCCAAGAGACCCAGTACTTC. Protein sequence: CASSEDVLAQETQYF.

The chain is built from TRBV19 and TRBJ1-5; the D gene is possibly TRBD1 (6 bases). The ends were cut back, 6 bases at V and 0 bases at J, with 15 bases in the middle. Looked up from germline, CDR1 is LNHDA and CDR2 is SQIVND (reference sequence). The CDR3 totals 16 residues. CDR3 in amino acids: CASRNRDTYSNQPQHF. CDR3 DNA: TGTGCCAGTAGAAACCGGGACACCTATAGCAATCAGCCCCAGCATTTT. Together with reference TRBV19 and TRBJ1-5, the CDR3 gives the full variable domain: DGGITQSPKYLFRKEGQNVTLSCEQNLNHDAMYWYRQDPGQGLRLIYYSQIVNDFQKGDIAEGYSVSREKKESFPLTVTSAQKNPTAFYLCASRNRDTYSNQPQHFGDGTRLSIL.

The chain has TRBV29-1 and TRBJ2-7; 7 positions agree with TRBD1. J was trimmed by 3 bases and V by 4 bases; bases with no gene match: 6. Per the germline V gene, CDR1 is SQVTM and CDR2 is ANQGSEA. CDR3 length: 13 amino acids. The DNA of the CDR3 is TGCAGCGTTGGTCTTCGGACAGGCTACGAGCAGTACTTC. Translated: CSVGLRTGYEQYF.

This chain uses TRBV29-1 with TRBJ2-3, with TRBD2 matching over 7 bases. CDR3 length equals 14 residues. After removal of 2 bases from V and 1 base from J, the junction contained 3 bases not matched to a gene. Germline CDR1 SQVTM, CDR2 ANQGSEA. In DNA, the CDR3 is TGCAGCGTTGAAAAGGGGAGGGGCACAGATACGCAGTATTTT. Its translation: CSVEKGRGTDTQYF.

There are a few counts of this clone. The chain has TRBV9 and TRBJ1-2; possible D gene TRBD1, 6 bases. The CDR3 has 14 residues. V lost 4 bases, J lost 8 bases, and 18 bases lay in between. Germline V CDR1 and CDR2: SGDLS, YYNGEE. CDR3 residues: CASSPNVNREGYTF. The CDR3 DNA reads TGTGCCAGCAGCCCAAACGTAAACAGGGAAGGCTACACCTTC.

The rearrangement links TRBV29-1 to TRBJ2-7, with 9 bases matching TRBD1. V lost 6 bases, J lost 0 bases, and 3 bases stayed unmatched. The CDR3 has 13 residues. Germline lookup yields CDR1 SQVTM and CDR2 ANQGSEA. The CDR3 loop reads CSVWTGVSYEQYF. The CDR3 DNA reads TGCAGCGTCTGGACAGGGGTCTCCTACGAGCAGTACTTC.

The rearrangement uses TRBV30 and TRBJ2-5; the match to TRBD2 covers 9 bases. Germline lookup yields CDR1 GTSNPN and CDR2 SVGIG (reference sequence). J gave up 1 base and V 0 bases, and 3 bases lay outside the gene matches. This CDR3 contains 15 residues. CDR3 amino acids: CAWSVHSGGQETQYF. The CDR3 region has the DNA TGTGCCTGGAGTGTACATAGCGGGGGCCAAGAGACCCAGTACTTC.

Note on this clone: A read error may account for a junction end that differs from germline. The V gene is TRBV7-7, the J gene TRBJ2-5; maybe TRBD2 (6 bases). Germline V gives CDR1 SSHAT, CDR2 FNYEAQ (reference sequence). The CDR3 runs 16 residues. In DNA, the CDR3 is TGTGCTAGCAGCTTAGGCTCGGGACTGTCCCAAGAGACCCAGTACTTC. Protein sequence: CASSLGSGLSQETQYF.

This clone occurred a few times. The gene calls are TRBV6-5 and TRBJ2-7, with TRBD1 identical over 12 bases. CDR1 MNHEY and CDR2 SVGAGI come from the germline V gene. The CDR3 length is 15 residues. V shed 2 bases, J shed 8 bases, and the junction held 7 bases outside the gene matches. The CDR3 loop reads CASSYTSGTGGKQYF. The CDR3 coding sequence is TGTGCCAGCAGTTACACGTCGGGGACAGGGGGCAAGCAGTACTTC.

The rearrangement joins TRBV5-1 to TRBJ2-2, with D tentatively TRBD1 (6 bases). V lost 4 bases, J lost 1 base, and 8 bases lay in between. The CDR3 extends over 14 amino acids. Looked up from germline, CDR1 is SGHRS and CDR2 is YFSETQ. CDR3 in amino acids: CASSQGQNTGELFF. The CDR3 DNA follows: TGCGCCAGCAGCCAGGGACAGAACACCGGGGAGCTGTTTTTT. The full variable domain, rest sourced from reference TRBV5-1 and TRBJ2-2, is KAGVTQTPRYLIKTRGQQVTLSCSPISGHRSVSWYQQTPGQGLQFLFEYFSETQRNKGNFPGRFSGRQFSNSRSEMNVSTLELGDSALYLCASSQGQNTGELFFGEGSRLTVL.

The chain joins TRBV7-9 to TRBJ1-1; D uncertain. The CDR3 is 13 amino acids. Deletions cut 0 bases from V and 7 bases from J, with 9 bases between. Germline values: CDR1 SEHNR, CDR2 FQNEAQ (reference sequence). This CDR3 reads CASSLAWQNEAFF. The CDR3 bases are TGTGCCAGCAGCTTAGCGTGGCAGAATGAAGCTTTCTTT.

The J gene is TRBJ2-7, the V gene TRBV18, with TRBD1 matching 7 bases. Trimming took 2 bases from V and 3 from J; bases not matched to a gene: 7. The length of the CDR3 is 15 residues. Germline CDR1 reads KGHSH; CDR2 reads LQKENI. Written as DNA, the CDR3 is TGTGCCAGCTCACCATGGCAGGGACAGAACTACGAGCAGTACTTC. Protein product: CASSPWQGQNYEQYF.

CDR3 sequence: CASISGTFEETQYF. The CDR3 DNA follows: TGTGCCAGCATCTCCGGGACTTTTGAAGAGACCCAGTACTTC. This rearrangement joins TRBV2 to TRBJ2-5; D is possibly TRBD2 (6 bases). Deletions cut 7 bases from V and 3 bases from J, with 15 bases between. The CDR3 consists of 14 residues. Germline V CDR1 and CDR2: SNHLY, FYNNEI.

The V and J genes are TRBV15 and TRBJ1-6; D is ambiguous. V shed 3 bases and J shed 9 bases, with 21 bases lying between them. In germline, CDR1 is LNHNV, CDR2 YYDKDF (reference sequence). The CDR3 is 17 amino acids. The DNA for the CDR3 is TGTGCCACCAGCAGCGACCCAATGGGTGAGGAGTTTTCACCCCTCCACTTT. Translated, it gives CATSSDPMGEEFSPLHF. Full variable domain (remainder filled in from reference TRBV15 and TRBJ1-6): DAMVIQNPRYQVTQFGKPVTLSCSQTLNHNVMYWYQQKSSQAPKLLFHYYDKDFNNEADTPDNFQSRRPNTSFCFLDIRSPGLGDTAMYLCATSSDPMGEEFSPLHFGNGTRLTVT.

V usage is TRBV19 and J usage is TRBJ2-7; TRBD1 might be the D (6 bases). Germline V gene lookup returns CDR1 LNHDA and CDR2 SQIVND (reference sequence). The CDR3 covers 14 residues. V was trimmed by 6 bases and J by 5 bases, leaving 17 bases between them. CDR3 amino acids: CASRPGTLLHEQYF. The DNA of the CDR3 is TGTGCCAGTAGGCCCGGGACATTATTGCACGAGCAGTACTTC.

J is TRBJ2-2 and V is TRBV5-1; TRBD1 matches 7 bases. Germline trimming cut 4 bases from V and 0 bases from J; bases unmatched to any gene: 6. The CDR3 runs to 16 residues. Germline assignment: CDR1 SGHRS and CDR2 YFSETQ. The CDR3 nucleotides are TGCGCCAGCAGCCCACGACAGGGAACGAACACCGGGGAGCTGTTTTTT. Encoded protein: CASSPRQGTNTGELFF.

CDR3 loop: CASRTSGGAYEQYF. In DNA, the CDR3 is TGTGCCAGCAGGACTAGCGGGGGGGCCTACGAGCAGTACTTC. The chain uses TRBV5-4 and TRBJ2-7; TRBD2 aligns across 14 bases. The CDR3 length is 14 residues. Germline CDR1 is SGHNT and CDR2 is YYREEE (reference sequence). V trimming: 5 bases; J trimming: 2 bases; junction bases outside the gene matches: 0.

The chain joins TRBV2 to TRBJ2-7, with D possibly TRBD2 on 5 matching bases. This CDR3 spans 14 amino acids. V dropped 4 bases and J dropped 2 bases, with 12 bases sitting between them. Germline V gene lookup returns CDR1 SNHLY and CDR2 FYNNEI. CDR3 nucleotide sequence: TGTGCCAGCAGTGGGGCGGGCCTACCCTACGAGCAGTACTTC. Protein sequence: CASSGAGLPYEQYF. The variable domain in full, completed from reference TRBV2 and TRBJ2-7, reads EPEVTQTPSHQVTQMGQEVILRCVPISNHLYFYWYRQILGQKVEFLVSFYNNEISEKSEIFDDQFSVERPDGSNFTLKIRSTKLEDSAMYFCASSGAGLPYEQYFGPGTRLTVT.

V is TRBV4-1 and J is TRBJ1-4; D is possibly TRBD1 (5 bases). CDR1 and CDR2 from the germline V gene are MGHRA and YSYEKL. Trimming took off 1 base at V and 0 bases at J, with 15 bases between the two ends. This CDR3 is built from 18 residues. CDR3 DNA sequence: TGCGCCAGCAGCCAAGGGACACCTTTCGCTGCAACTAATGAAAAACTGTTTTTT. This sequence encodes CASSQGTPFAATNEKLFF.

This clone turned up a few times. The chain combines TRBV10-3 with TRBJ2-1; TRBD1 is a possible D gene (6 bases). Germline V CDR1 and CDR2: ENHRY, SYGVKD. The CDR3 length is 13 residues. V dropped 8 bases and J dropped 8 bases, with 16 bases sitting between them. The CDR3 DNA reads as TGTGCCATCCGGGACAAGGCCGACGATGAGCAGTTCTTC. This sequence encodes CAIRDKADDEQFF.

CDR3 in DNA: TGTGCCAGCAGTTCAAGCGGGACGGTCGCAACTAATGAAAAACTGTTTTTT. Protein: CASSSSGTVATNEKLFF. This chain uses TRBV28 with TRBJ1-4; possible D gene TRBD1, 5 bases. The CDR3 consists of 17 residues. From germline, CDR1 is MDHEN and CDR2 SYDVKM. Trimming removed 4 bases from V and 0 bases from J, with 15 bases in between.

V and J are TRBV10-1 and TRBJ2-2; 14 bases map to TRBD2. V dropped 0 bases and J dropped 6; count of bases not matched to a gene: 6. This CDR3 is 18 amino acids long. The germline V gene encodes CDR1 WNHNN and CDR2 SYGVQD (reference sequence). The CDR3 spells CASSESPGLAGVAGELFF. The CDR3 region has the DNA TGCGCCAGCAGTGAGTCACCGGGACTAGCGGGAGTGGCCGGGGAGCTGTTTTTT.